The 28 T cell receptor beta chains below all came from one sample that was sequenced in a study of early T cells in non-severe SARS-CoV-2 infection. TCRdb re-derived calls from the 5' RACE reads in MiXCR, one entry per CDR3 protein. Altogether roughly 57,000 distinct CDR3 sequences are present, roughly an eighth being singletons, with the ten largest covering about 1.3%. Sequenced input: whole blood. The receptor set was obtained from an adult who was a healthcare worker with PCR-confirmed SARS-CoV-2 infection or an uninfected control (not recorded which).

This clonotype was recorded at least ten times. The rearrangement links TRBV7-2 to TRBJ2-4; tentatively, D is TRBD2 (5 bases). Trimming shortened V by 5 bases and J by 0 bases, and 23 bases separated the two germline ends. Per the germline V gene, CDR1 is SGHTA and CDR2 is FQGNSA. CDR3 size: 19 residues. The CDR3 sequence: CASSPRHAREGQAKNIQYF. In DNA form, the CDR3 reads TGTGCCAGCAGCCCCCGGCACGCGAGGGAAGGGCAAGCCAAAAACATTCAGTACTTC.

This clonotype was counted many times. The CDR3 bases are TGTGCCAGCAGCTTAACGACCCCTCAGCCGACACCGAGACGAGTAAATGAGCAGTTCTTC. Its protein product is CASSLTTPQPTPRRVNEQFF. This sequence joins TRBV11-2 and TRBJ2-1; D is undetermined. Trimming cost V 2 bases and J 7 bases, with 30 bases left between them. Germline CDR1 SGHAT, CDR2 FQNNGV. The CDR3 consists of 20 residues.

At least ten counts were recorded for this clonotype. The chain couples TRBV7-8 to TRBJ2-2, with 9 bases aligning to TRBD1. With 3 bases clipped from V and 1 base from J, the junction kept 3 bases outside the gene matches. CDR1 SGHVS and CDR2 FQNEAQ come from the germline V gene. The CDR3 contains 16 residues. CDR3 loop: CASSFNRGQNTGELFF. Here the CDR3 DNA reads TGTGCCAGCAGCTTTAACAGGGGGCAGAACACCGGGGAGCTGTTTTTT.

This clonotype was observed many times. The chain has TRBV11-2 and TRBJ2-5, with D perhaps assigned TRBD1 or TRBD2 (5 bases each). Trimming removed 5 bases from V and 4 bases from J, with 5 bases in between. Germline assignment: CDR1 SGHAT and CDR2 FQNNGV. This CDR3 is built from 11 residues. CDR3 amino acids: CASSGGETQYF. DNA of the CDR3: TGTGCCAGCAGCGGGGGAGAGACCCAGTACTTC. Using reference TRBV11-2 and TRBJ2-5 for the parts outside the CDR3, the full variable domain is EAGVAQSPRYKIIEKRQSVAFWCNPISGHATLYWYQQILGQGPKLLIQFQNNGVVDDSQLPKDRFSAERLKGVDSTLKIQPAKLEDSAVYLCASSGGETQYFGPGTRLLVL.

This clonotype was picked up a small number of times. V gene TRBV29-1 combines with J gene TRBJ2-3; 8 bases agree with TRBD1. Germline loops: CDR1 SQVTM, CDR2 ANQGSEA. Losses at the gene ends were 3 bases for V and 1 base for J; bases not matched to a gene: 6. The CDR3 length is 15 residues. DNA of the CDR3: TGCAGCGTTGAGCGGCTGGACAGGGGCACAGATACGCAGTATTTT. This translates into CSVERLDRGTDTQYF.

This clonotype was seen a few times. CDR3 sequence reads: CASREQGDTEAFF. Here the CDR3 DNA reads TGTGCCAGCAGAGAACAGGGAGACACTGAAGCTTTCTTT. This chain joins TRBV5-4 and TRBJ1-1; tentatively, D is TRBD1 (6 bases). This CDR3 comprises 13 residues. V was pared by 5 bases and J by 3 bases, with 11 bases between. CDR1 SGHNT and CDR2 YYREEE come from the germline V gene (reference sequence).

The chain is built from TRBV7-3 and TRBJ2-3, with 7 bases aligning to TRBD2. Trimming at V came to 2 bases and at J to 2 bases, leaving 7 bases not matched to a gene. The CDR3 length is 16 residues. Germline V gene sequence: CDR1 SGHTA, CDR2 FQGTGA. The CDR3 nucleotides read TGTGCCAGCAGCTTAGCGGGAGACTCAGCCACAGATACGCAGTATTTT. It translates to CASSLAGDSATDTQYF.

Many counts were recorded for this clonotype. The J gene is TRBJ2-6, the V gene TRBV10-1, with 9 bases fitting TRBD1. CDR1 and CDR2 (germline): WNHNN, SYGVQD (reference sequence). V gave up 10 bases and J gave up 1 base; unmatched junction bases: 8. This CDR3 region has 16 residues. The CDR3 bases are TGCGCCACCAACAGGGGGCGAGTGTCTGGGGCCAACGTCCTGACTTTC. This translates into CATNRGRVSGANVLTF.

This clonotype was seen a handful of times. The V and J genes are TRBV5-4 and TRBJ1-6; TRBD1 aligns across 7 bases. Germline V gene sequence: CDR1 SGHNT, CDR2 YYREEE (reference sequence). CDR3 length equals 14 residues. The V gene end was trimmed by 2 bases and the J gene end by 7 bases; junction bases not matched to a gene: 3. This chain's CDR3 is CASSLKGANSPLHF. In nucleotides, the CDR3 is TGTGCCAGCAGCTTAAAGGGGGCGAATTCACCCCTCCACTTT.

This clonotype was picked up a small number of times. The gene calls are TRBV12-3 or TRBV12-4 and TRBJ2-3; 9 bases are a match to TRBD2. V gave up 6 bases and J gave up 3 bases; unmatched junction bases: 7. There are 15 residues in the CDR3. CDR3 in amino acids: CASRNSGGPTDTQYF. CDR3 DNA: TGTGCCAGCAGGAATAGCGGGGGACCTACAGATACGCAGTATTTT.

At least ten counts were recorded for this clonotype. The V and J genes are TRBV6-2 or TRBV6-3 and TRBJ2-7; TRBD2 might be the D (6 bases). This CDR3 contains 14 residues. V was pared by 7 bases and J by 2 bases, with 15 bases between. Germline CDR1 MNHEY, CDR2 SVGEGT. As DNA, the CDR3 is TGTGCCAGCACCGACGCGGGATATCCCTACGAGCAGTACTTC. It codes for CASTDAGYPYEQYF.

In its sample, this clonotype was seen many times. This rearrangement joins TRBV29-1 to TRBJ2-7, with D perhaps matching TRBD1 (6 bases). The CDR3 length is 13 residues. The ends were cut back, 6 bases at V and 3 bases at J, with 15 bases in the middle. Germline CDR1 reads SQVTM; CDR2 reads ANQGSEA. CDR3: CSVSRGSSYEQYF. CDR3 nucleotides: TGCAGCGTCAGCAGGGGATCGAGCTACGAGCAGTACTTC.

This clonotype came up a few times. The chain carries TRBV7-2 and TRBJ2-7; D gene ambiguous. Trimming took off 2 bases at V and 2 bases at J, with 16 bases between the two ends. The V gene's germline CDR1 is SGHTA and CDR2 FQGNSA. The CDR3 totals 16 residues. The CDR3 sequence is CASSLTPLTPTYEQYF. CDR3 nucleotide sequence: TGTGCCAGCAGCTTAACCCCTTTGACACCTACCTACGAGCAGTACTTC.

This clonotype was seen at least ten times. Compared with germline, one end of the junction differs, possibly owing to a read error. The chain uses TRBV7-7 and TRBJ2-2, with D uncertain. The CDR3 consists of 13 residues. Per the germline V gene, CDR1 is SSHAT and CDR2 is FNYEAQ (reference sequence). The CDR3 reads CASSFGDTGELFF. The DNA for the CDR3 is TGTGCTAGCAGCTTTGGGGACACCGGGGAGCTGTTTTTT.

This chain connects TRBV20-1 to TRBJ2-1; 10 bases line up with TRBD2. The CDR3 length is 12 residues. Per germline, CDR1 DFQATT and CDR2 SNEGSKA (reference sequence). CDR3 residues: CRSGGATNEQFF. CDR3 bases: TGCAGGAGCGGGGGGGCCACCAATGAGCAGTTCTTC.

This clonotype was recorded a few times. The rearrangement links TRBV7-9 to TRBJ2-2, with D possibly called TRBD1 or TRBD2 (5 bases each). The CDR3 consists of 13 residues. Germline lookup yields CDR1 SEHNR and CDR2 FQNEAQ (reference sequence). V dropped 5 bases and J dropped 6 bases, with 10 bases sitting between them. In nucleotides, the CDR3 is TGTGCCAGCAGCCCAGAGGGGTCCGGGGAGCTGTTTTTT. Amino acids: CASSPEGSGELFF.

This clonotype was observed at least ten times. This rearrangement joins TRBV15 to TRBJ2-5, with TRBD1 matching 7 bases. Per the germline V gene, CDR1 is LNHNV and CDR2 is YYDKDF (reference sequence). This CDR3 spans 17 amino acids. V lost 3 bases, J lost 1 base, and 11 bases stayed unmatched. The CDR3, as DNA: TGTGCCACCAGCAGGATACAGGGGAGCCGGTTCCAAGAGACCCAGTACTTC. Translating it yields CATSRIQGSRFQETQYF.

The chain uses TRBV5-1 and TRBJ2-1; possibly TRBD2 for D (5 bases). V was clipped by 0 bases and J by 8 bases, with 21 bases between them. Per germline, CDR1 SGHRS and CDR2 YFSETQ. The CDR3 consists of 17 residues. CDR3 region: CASSLATVTSSRYEQFF. DNA of the CDR3: TGCGCCAGCAGCTTGGCCACGGTTACGTCTAGCAGGTATGAGCAGTTCTTC.

This clonotype has a count of ten or more. This chain connects TRBV6-2 or TRBV6-3 to TRBJ2-5; 10 nucleotides agree with TRBD1. The CDR3 runs 22 residues. The V gene's germline CDR1 is MNHEY and CDR2 SVGEGT. V gave up 0 bases and J gave up 4 bases; unmatched junction bases: 23. This chain's CDR3 is CASSYSSLGTGEPGPPPETQYF. CDR3 in DNA: TGTGCCAGCAGTTACTCGAGCCTTGGGACAGGGGAACCGGGACCGCCCCCAGAGACCCAGTACTTC.

This clonotype was detected ten times or more. This chain links TRBV9 with TRBJ2-5; D is perhaps TRBD2 (7 bases). The ends were cut back, 4 bases at V and 1 base at J, with 20 bases in the middle. The CDR3 totals 17 residues. Germline assignment: CDR1 SGDLS and CDR2 YYNGEE. The CDR3 region has the DNA TGTGCCAGCAGCTCCCGTCGTGGGCGGGGGCCCCAAGAGACCCAGTACTTC. This gives the protein CASSSRRGRGPQETQYF.

This clonotype has a count of ten or more. This chain joins TRBV2 and TRBJ1-2; no firm D call. Trimming stripped 6 bases from V and 7 bases from J, with 15 bases between. The germline V gene encodes CDR1 SNHLY and CDR2 FYNNEI. The CDR3 covers 13 residues. Here the CDR3 DNA reads TGTGCCAGCAGACTACTTCCCGCCGGTGGCTACACCTTC. Translating it yields CASRLLPAGGYTF.

The chain employs TRBV20-1 and TRBJ2-1, with a possible D match to TRBD2 (6 bases). Between the trimmed V and J ends, which lost 2 bases and 2 bases, there was a span of 13 bases. Per germline, CDR1 DFQATT and CDR2 SNEGSKA (reference sequence). This CDR3 is 15 amino acids long. The CDR3 protein is CSARLAGLTYNEQFF. In DNA, the CDR3 is TGCAGTGCTAGATTGGCGGGGCTAACCTACAATGAGCAGTTCTTC.

J is TRBJ2-7 and V is TRBV19; no definite D call. V was cut by 0 bases and J by 3 bases, with 12 bases left in between. There are 15 residues in the CDR3. CDR1 LNHDA and CDR2 SQIVND come from the germline V gene (reference sequence). CDR3 sequence: CASSIERTYDYEQYF. The CDR3 nucleotides read TGTGCCAGTAGTATAGAGCGGACGTATGACTACGAGCAGTACTTC. Based on the CDR3 plus reference TRBV19 and TRBJ2-7, the full variable domain is DGGITQSPKYLFRKEGQNVTLSCEQNLNHDAMYWYRQDPGQGLRLIYYSQIVNDFQKGDIAEGYSVSREKKESFPLTVTSAQKNPTAFYLCASSIERTYDYEQYFGPGTRLTVT.

The chain has TRBV7-9 and TRBJ2-7; the D gene is possibly TRBD1 (6 bases). Per the germline V gene, CDR1 is SEHNR and CDR2 is FQNEAQ (reference sequence). CDR3 length: 14 amino acids. V gave up 6 bases and J gave up 0 bases, with 12 bases separating them. This CDR3 reads CASRFQGTSYEQYF. The DNA of the CDR3 is TGTGCCAGCAGGTTCCAGGGGACCTCCTACGAGCAGTACTTC.

Only a few counts were recorded for this clonotype. This chain joins TRBV20-1 and TRBJ2-1, with no clear D. Trimming took 3 bases from V and 2 from J, leaving 11 bases between them. The CDR3 length is 14 residues. CDR1 is DFQATT, CDR2 SNEGSKA, per germline (reference sequence). The CDR3 nucleotides read TGCAGTGCTAGTAGGCTATCCCCCTACAATGAGCAGTTCTTC. Its protein is CSASRLSPYNEQFF.

This clonotype has a count of ten or more. This chain joins TRBV7-6 and TRBJ2-2; TRBD1 is a possible D gene (6 bases). V was clipped by 1 base and J by 4 bases, with 16 bases between them. This CDR3 spans 17 amino acids. The germline gives CDR1 SGHVS, CDR2 FNYEAQ. The CDR3 coding sequence is TGTGCCAGCAGCTTAGTAGGCCCAGGGGCCCTCACCGGGGAGCTGTTTTTT. Protein product: CASSLVGPGALTGELFF. The variable domain in full, with the rest retrieved from reference TRBV7-6 and TRBJ2-2, is GAGVSQSPRYKVTKRGQDVALRCDPISGHVSLYWYRQALGQGPEFLTYFNYEAQQDKSGLPNDRFSAERPEGSISTLTIQRTEQRDSAMYRCASSLVGPGALTGELFFGEGSRLTVL.

The chain combines TRBV7-2 with TRBJ2-1; 8 bases match TRBD2. J was trimmed by 4 bases and V by 1 base; bases with no gene match: 3. Germline CDR1 and CDR2: SGHTA and FQGNSA. This CDR3 is 15 amino acids long. The CDR3 DNA is TGTGCCAGCAGCTTAGATAGCGGGATATACAATGAGCAGTTCTTC. Its protein is CASSLDSGIYNEQFF. The variable domain in full, completed from reference TRBV7-2 and TRBJ2-1, reads GAGVSQSPSNKVTEKGKDVELRCDPISGHTALYWYRQSLGQGLEFLIYFQGNSAPDKSGLPSDRFSAERTGGSVSTLTIQRTQQEDSAVYLCASSLDSGIYNEQFFGPGTRLTVL.

V and J are TRBV4-3 and TRBJ1-6; D is ambiguous. The germline CDR1 and CDR2 sequences are LGHNA and YSLEER. This CDR3 spans 13 amino acids. Trimming cost V 2 bases and J 10 bases, with 9 bases left between them. CDR3 residues: CASSQIGGSPLHF. Here the CDR3 DNA reads TGCGCCAGCAGCCAAATCGGCGGATCACCCCTCCACTTT.